The clone carrying this T cell receptor beta chain was counted between two and nine times. This sample is part of a study of beta chain features in type 1 diabetes. Every bit of the isolated RNA underwent reverse transcription, so sequencing read expressed TCRB transcripts. About 3.9 million reads on average were seen across naive, central memory and regulatory T cell samples. Here immunoSEQ multiplex PCR was the method, and the copy in TCRdb shows in-frame clones only, minus some. The profile shows approximately 330,000 clones, 9.5% to 11% of them singletons. On average, the one heparinised blood draw given by each donor was roughly 100 mL. Germline V gives CDR1 SGHTA, CDR2 FQGTGA. V trimming: 4 bases; J trimming: 3 bases; junction bases outside the gene matches: 7. This CDR3 contains 15 residues.

The origin of this receptor is a woman in her 30s in good health. The gene calls are TRBV7-3 and TRBJ2-5, with TRBD1 matching 8 bases. Material for sequencing was naive CD4+ T cells from blood. Written as DNA, the CDR3 is TGTGCCAGCAGCTCGACAGGGGTAGGGAAAGAGACCCAGTACTTC. It codes for CASSSTGVGKETQYF.